These T cell receptor beta chains were read from a single sample in a study of identical twins. TCRdb itself ran the 5' RACE reads through MiXCR, one entry per CDR3 protein. The table records 1.5 million to 2 million distinct CDR3 sequences, about 31% of them present only once. Sequencing input: cord blood. These TCRs come from a newborn girl in good health. Each CDR3 is given with its conserved first and last residue. D genes are given only for firm matches. Clone size appears in some rows only: once, few, many, or a class for an expanded clone.

CDR3: CASSFAGGDIQYF; DNA: TGTGCCAGCAGTTTCGCGGGAGGGGACATTCAGTACTTC; length: 13; size: many; D: TRBD2; V: TRBV27; J: TRBJ2-4
CDR3: CASSAVGGPGTEAFF; DNA: TGCGCCAGCAGCGCGGTCGGGGGACCGGGGACTGAAGCTTTCTTT; length: 15; size: few; D: .; V: TRBV5-1; J: TRBJ1-1
CDR3: CASSFPGAITEAFF; DNA: TGCGCCAGCAGCTTCCCGGGGGCGATTACTGAAGCTTTCTTT; length: 14; size: .; D: .; V: TRBV5-1; J: TRBJ1-1
CDR3: CSVDWYSMNTEAFF; DNA: TGCAGCGTTGACTGGTACAGCATGAACACTGAAGCTTTCTTT; length: 14; size: many; D: .; V: TRBV29-1; J: TRBJ1-1
CDR3: CASSSAVQAEAFF; DNA: TGCGCCAGCAGCTCGGCCGTGCAGGCTGAAGCTTTCTTT; length: 13; size: .; D: .; V: TRBV5-1; J: TRBJ1-1
CDR3: CASSSRGDRTLEAFF; DNA: TGTGCCAGCAGTTCTAGGGGAGACAGGACCCTTGAAGCTTTCTTT; length: 15; size: few; D: .; V: TRBV12-3/TRBV12-4; J: TRBJ1-1
CDR3: CATSRDPKTGELFF; DNA: TGTGCCACCAGCAGAGACCCGAAGACCGGGGAGCTGTTTTTT; length: 14; size: few; D: .; V: TRBV15; J: TRBJ2-2
CDR3: CASSVTSGVYYEQYF; DNA: TGTGCCAGCAGCGTTACTAGCGGGGTCTACTACGAGCAGTACTTC; length: 15; size: few; D: TRBD2; V: TRBV7-2; J: TRBJ2-7
CDR3: CSVGGSEQYF; DNA: TGCAGCGTTGGGGGGAGCGAGCAGTACTTC; length: 10; size: .; D: .; V: TRBV29-1; J: TRBJ2-7
CDR3: CASSLGSGDDIQYF; DNA: TGCGCCAGCAGCTTGGGGTCAGGGGACGACATTCAGTACTTC; length: 14; size: .; D: .; V: TRBV5-1; J: TRBJ2-4
CDR3: CASSLSGERSDTQYF; DNA: TGTGCCAGCAGCCTCTCTGGGGAGAGATCAGATACGCAGTATTTT; length: 15; size: few; D: .; V: TRBV13; J: TRBJ2-3
CDR3: CASSYTGYTQYF; DNA: TGTGCCAGCAGTTACACCGGGTATACGCAGTATTTT; length: 12; size: .; D: .; V: TRBV6-6; J: TRBJ2-3